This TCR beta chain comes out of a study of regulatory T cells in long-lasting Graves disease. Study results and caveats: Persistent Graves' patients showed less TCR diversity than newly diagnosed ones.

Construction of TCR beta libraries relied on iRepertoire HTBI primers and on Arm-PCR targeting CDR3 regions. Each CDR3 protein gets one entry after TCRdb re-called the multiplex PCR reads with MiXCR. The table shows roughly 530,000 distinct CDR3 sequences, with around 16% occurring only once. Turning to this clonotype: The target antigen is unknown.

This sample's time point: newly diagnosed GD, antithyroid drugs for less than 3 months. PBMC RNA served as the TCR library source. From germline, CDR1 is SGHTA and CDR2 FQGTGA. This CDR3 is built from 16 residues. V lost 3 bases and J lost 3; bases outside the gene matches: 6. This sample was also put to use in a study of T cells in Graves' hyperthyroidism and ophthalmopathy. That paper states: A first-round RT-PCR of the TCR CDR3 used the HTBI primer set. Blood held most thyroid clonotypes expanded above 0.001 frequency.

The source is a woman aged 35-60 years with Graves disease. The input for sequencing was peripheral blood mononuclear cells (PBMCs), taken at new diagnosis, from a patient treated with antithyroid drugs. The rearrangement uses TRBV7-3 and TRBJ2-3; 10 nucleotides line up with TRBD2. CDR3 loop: CASSFQRGGITDTQYF. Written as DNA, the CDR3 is TGTGCCAGCAGCTTTCAGCGGGGGGGGATTACAGATACGCAGTATTTT.